This T cell receptor (beta chain) emerged from a study of blood T cells in healthy people across ages. The study, taken as a whole, reports: Older age coincided with a roughly linear decline in TCR beta diversity per million T cells. TCR beta diversity was tightly associated with the proportion of naive T cells.

Per germline, CDR1 LGHNA and CDR2 YSLEER. The CDR3 consists of 17 residues. Trimming cost V 3 bases and J 0 bases; bases outside gene matches: 8. A second about 7 to 12 cycle PCR used barcoded and J-beta primers. Paired-end reads containing CDR3 totaled no fewer than 2.5 million for each sample. TCRdb itself ran the 5' RACE reads through MiXCR, one entry per CDR3 protein. The data show around 1,100,000 distinct CDR3 sequences, with roughly two fifths seen just once and around 12% held by the top ten. With regard to this clonotype: Its target is unknown.

The sequenced sample was blood. This chain connects TRBV4-3 to TRBJ2-5, with 9 bases fitting TRBD2. This TCR derives from a man aged 18 to 29 in good health. The CDR3 here is CASSQTSGAPYQETQYF. The CDR3 bases are TGCGCCAGCAGCCAGACTAGCGGAGCCCCGTACCAAGAGACCCAGTACTTC.